This TCR beta chain was retrieved from a study of T cell responses to AZD1222 COVID-19 vaccine. Study results and caveats: Baseline antibody screening turned up just six seropositive AZD1222 recipients.

Germline V gene lookup returns CDR1 WSHSY and CDR2 SAAADI. The V and J ends lost 6 bases and 2 bases, in that order; junction bases with no gene match: 4. CDR3 size: 14 residues. The repertoire was sequenced with immunoSEQ multiplex PCR; TCRdb's copy has only in-frame clones and lacks some. The sample has approximately 100,000 clones, roughly nine tenths seen once. As to this clone: Its cognate antigen is unknown.

The sequence came from an adult in good health. This sample comprised peripheral blood, obtained on day 0 of AZD1222 vaccination. This rearrangement joins TRBV10-2 to TRBJ2-7, with 10 bases lining up with TRBD1. CDR3 DNA: TGCGCCAGCAGGGTGACAGGGGGCCCCTACGAGCAGTACTTC. Translated: CASRVTGGPYEQYF.